This T cell receptor (beta chain) is from a study of T cells in Graves' hyperthyroidism and ophthalmopathy. Study outcomes and limitations: Among thyroid clonotypes expanded above 0.001, most also appeared in blood.

This clonotype was detected only a few times. Its antigen remains unidentified. RNA transcripts gave rise to amplified TCR beta CDR3 regions. RT-PCR in the first round (using the HTBI primer set) targeted the TCR CDR3. TCRdb itself ran the multiplex PCR reads through MiXCR, one entry per CDR3 protein. The sample carries about 530,000 distinct CDR3 sequences, 17% recorded once. The V and J ends lost 0 bases and 5 bases respectively, with 10 bases between them. Germline V lookup: CDR1 DFQATT, CDR2 SNEGSKA (reference sequence). The CDR3 has 13 amino acids. This clonotype originated in a woman under 30 with Graves' ophthalmopathy. Sequenced: blood. This chain joins TRBV20-1 and TRBJ2-5; no clear D gene. The CDR3 DNA reads as TGCAGTGCTAGAGATGTCGGGTTGGAGACCCAGTACTTC. Translation gives CSARDVGLETQYF.